Listed below are T cell receptor beta chains from one sample, sequenced in a study of neoadjuvant anti-PD-1 for oral cavity cancer. Generated by immunoSEQ multiplex PCR, the TCRdb table keeps only in-frame clones and is missing some. This sample has 55,000 to 80,000 clones, with about 90% found just once. The sample was PBMCs, taken after nivolumab (anti-PD-1) treatment. The receptors come from a person aged 40-85 years with oral cavity squamous cell carcinoma. The CDR3 runs from the conserved cysteine through the conserved F or W. A D gene is named only where the DNA matches it firmly. Size tells how often a clone was seen (once, few, many) or the class of an expanded clone, and some rows leave it out.

V	J	size	D	CDR3	DNA
TRBV2	TRBJ2-1	-	TRBD2	CASPPRGGHEQFF	TGTGCCAGCCCGCCGAGGGGAGGGCATGAGCAGTTCTTC
TRBV2	TRBJ2-3	once	-	CASTRSPGKYDTQYF	TGTGCCAGCACACGGAGCCCAGGGAAGTATGATACGCAGTATTTT
TRBV5-4	TRBJ2-3	-	TRBD2	CASSRRAGGPGDTQYF	TGTGCCAGCAGCAGAAGAGCGGGGGGGCCGGGAGATACGCAGTATTTT
TRBV4-2	TRBJ2-3	few	-	CASSPFDTGILGADTQYF	TGTGCCAGCAGCCCCTTCGATACCGGGATCCTAGGGGCAGATACGCAGTATTTT
TRBV9	TRBJ1-2	-	-	CASSVGGYGYTF	TGTGCCAGCAGCGTAGGAGGATATGGCTACACCTTC
TRBV29-1	TRBJ1-1	-	-	CSVRGAGTEAFF	TGCAGCGTTAGGGGGGCGGGAACTGAAGCTTTCTTT
TRBV5-1	TRBJ2-1	once	TRBD2	CASSPQRGGLYNEQFF	TGCGCCAGCAGCCCTCAGCGGGGGGGCCTTTACAATGAGCAGTTCTTC
TRBV2	TRBJ1-1	-	-	CASIYGRENTEAFF	TGTGCCAGCATCTACGGTCGGGAGAACACTGAAGCTTTCTTT
TRBV7-3	TRBJ2-1	-	TRBD2	CASSLNPAGAREQFF	TGTGCCAGCAGCTTAAATCCAGCGGGAGCGCGAGAGCAGTTCTTC
TRBV2	TRBJ2-3	-	-	CASNLIGGSADTQYF	TGTGCCAGCAATTTAATTGGGGGTAGCGCAGATACGCAGTATTTT
TRBV10-3	TRBJ2-7	-	-	CAISRDKSSYEQYF	TGTGCCATCAGCCGGGACAAGAGCTCCTACGAGCAGTACTTC
TRBV7-9	TRBJ1-5	once	TRBD1	CASSLGGTDLNQPQHF	TGTGCCAGCAGCTTAGGCGGGACAGACCTCAATCAGCCCCAGCATTTT
TRBV5-6	TRBJ2-7	-	-	CASSLGRFYEQYF	TGTGCCAGCAGCTTGGGCAGATTCTACGAGCAGTACTTC
TRBV13	TRBJ1-1	-	-	CASSSRQHEAFF	TGTGCCAGCAGCTCACGACAGCACGAAGCTTTCTTT
TRBV10-2	TRBJ2-1	-	-	CASSGFREQFF	TGCGCCAGCAGTGGATTTCGGGAGCAGTTCTTC
TRBV30	TRBJ2-3	-	-	CAWNQPQITQYF	TGTGCCTGGAACCAACCACAGATAACGCAGTATTTT
TRBV19	TRBJ1-2	-	TRBD1	CASRTGAYGYTF	TGTGCCAGTAGGACAGGGGCATATGGCTACACCTTC
TRBV19	TRBJ2-7	-	TRBD2	CASSPTSGGTYEQYF	TGTGCCAGTAGTCCGACTAGCGGGGGTACCTACGAGCAGTACTTC
TRBV7-9	TRBJ1-5	-	TRBD1	CASSLGRTGYENQPQHF	TGTGCCAGCAGCTTAGGACGGACAGGGTACGAAAATCAGCCCCAGCATTTT
TRBV29-1	TRBJ1-1	-	-	CSVEGNMNTEAFF	TGCAGCGTCGAGGGAAACATGAACACTGAAGCTTTCTTT
TRBV5-1	TRBJ1-4	-	-	CASSPLTNEKLFF	TGCGCCAGCAGCCCTCTGACTAATGAAAAACTGTTTTTT
TRBV10-3	TRBJ2-1	-	TRBD2	CAISRTSVNNEQFF	TGTGCCATCAGCAGGACTAGCGTAAACAATGAGCAGTTCTTC
TRBV25-1	TRBJ1-4	-	-	CASSDVGIHLWEKLFF	TGTGCCAGCAGTGATGTAGGGATTCACCTATGGGAAAAACTGTTTTTT
TRBV19	TRBJ1-1	-	-	CASFGETGRTEAFF	TGTGCCAGTTTCGGGGAAACTGGGAGAACTGAAGCTTTCTTT
TRBV2	TRBJ1-1	once	-	CASSEALWASNTEAFF	TGTGCCAGCAGTGAAGCGCTTTGGGCCTCCAACACTGAAGCTTTCTTT
TRBV9	TRBJ2-2	few	-	CASSVDQSGELFF	TGTGCCAGCAGCGTAGATCAGTCCGGGGAGCTGTTTTTT
TRBV7-3	TRBJ1-2	-	-	CASSPDGGYGYTF	TGTGCCAGCAGCCCGGACGGAGGATATGGCTACACCTTC
TRBV18	TRBJ1-6	-	TRBD1	CASSLNSRDRNSPLHF	TGTGCCAGCTCACTTAATAGCCGGGACAGGAATTCACCCCTCCACTTT
TRBV12-5	TRBJ2-3	-	TRBD2	CATLSSGGATDTQYF	TGTGCTACGCTGTCCAGCGGGGGGGCCACAGATACGCAGTATTTT
TRBV5-1	TRBJ2-3	few	TRBD2	CASSSGTSGRLRDTQYF	TGCGCCAGCAGCTCGGGAACTAGCGGGAGGCTCAGGGATACGCAGTATTTT
TRBV6-5	TRBJ1-2	-	-	CASSYSNRVSYGYTF	TGTGCCAGCAGTTACTCGAACAGGGTTTCCTATGGCTACACCTTC
TRBV27	TRBJ2-7	-	-	CASSFGPSPYEQYF	TGTGCCAGCAGTTTCGGGCCAAGTCCCTACGAGCAGTACTTC
TRBV5-1	TRBJ2-2	-	-	CASKFTGRGGELFF	TGCGCCAGCAAGTTCACAGGGCGAGGCGGGGAGCTGTTTTTT
TRBV9	TRBJ1-5	medium-sized	-	CASSVGTGDQPQHF	TGTGCCAGCAGCGTAGGGACCGGGGATCAGCCCCAGCATTTT
TRBV30	TRBJ2-5	once	-	CAWSGGGAKETQYF	TGTGCCTGGAGTGGTGGGGGCGCGAAAGAGACCCAGTACTTC
TRBV5-1	TRBJ2-3	-	TRBD2	CASSLDGRGGSTDTQYF	TGCGCCAGCAGCTTGGATGGGCGGGGGGGATCCACAGATACGCAGTATTTT
TRBV28	TRBJ2-7	-	TRBD1	CASSPLTGVYEQYF	TGTGCCAGCAGTCCCCTGACAGGGGTGTACGAGCAGTACTTC
TRBV19	TRBJ1-5	few	-	CASSIGPFGRQRQPQHF	TGTGCCAGTAGTATAGGTCCTTTTGGGCGGCAGCGTCAGCCCCAGCATTTT
TRBV6-1	TRBJ1-2	-	-	CASSEAAWAEGARRGYTF	TGTGCCAGCAGTGAAGCGGCCTGGGCCGAAGGGGCCCGGAGAGGCTACACCTTC
TRBV4-1	TRBJ2-7	-	TRBD1	CASSYRQGAMYEQYF	TGCGCCAGCAGCTACCGACAGGGGGCGATGTACGAGCAGTACTTC
TRBV10-3	TRBJ2-3	-	-	CAISESLRDTDTQYF	TGTGCCATCAGTGAGTCGCTCAGGGACACAGATACGCAGTATTTT